This T cell receptor (beta chain) was captured in a study of cytomegalovirus exposure and HLA in healthy donors. Background on the study: Genetic ancestry analysis placed around four fifths of the 398 donors that were genotyped in the Caucasian-associated cluster.

Turning to this clone: Its matching antigen is unknown.

Vbeta (60) and Jbeta (13) primers were used in the PCR. Assay: immunoSEQ multiplex PCR; the TCRdb copy retains only in-frame clones and omits some. The sample shows approximately 89,000 clones, 85% of them seen only once. Study-wide results and limits: Per published accounts, TCR beta sequences correctly predicted the HLA-A and HLA-B alleles of most subjects. Researchers reported in a later analysis that a missense DCLRE1C variant was tied to TCR beta V- and J-gene trimming. HLA alleles were associated with 18,000 or so TCR beta sequences in a later analysis at 0.05 false discovery rate.

CDR1 LNHDA and CDR2 SQIVND come from the germline V gene (reference sequence). The J segment lost 8 bases and the V segment lost 5 bases, leaving 5 bases of the junction unmatched. CDR3 length: 15 residues. This sequence joins TRBV19 and TRBJ2-2; TRBD2 matches 13 bases. The TCR originated in a man aged 35 to 55 in good health and CMV-seropositive. The specimen was PBMCs. The CDR3 loop is CASSPRTSGSGELFF. CDR3 in DNA: TGTGCCAGTAGTCCCCGGACTAGCGGGAGTGGGGAGCTGTTTTTT.